This T cell receptor (beta chain) originates from a study of molecular identifiers for immune sequencing clone quantification. Whole-study findings and limits: In naive cells, clones above 20 RNA copies held under 1% of molecules, whereas in effector cells they held over 97%.

A remark on this clonotype: As yet, its antigen is unknown. In this CDR3 the conserved last residue, phenylalanine or tryptophan, is missing, so a read error is likely.

CDR3 size: 17 residues. The junction had 15 bases not matched to a gene; V was cut back by 4 bases and J by 7 bases. TCRdb independently ran MiXCR on the PCR reads; one entry per CDR3 protein. The table lists tens of thousands of distinct CDR3 sequences, about 23% of them singletons. As CD8+CD4-CCR7+CD45RA+ cells, naive CD8 T cells were sorted. The clonotype originates from a human donor in good health. Some libraries in this study had Jurkat cell RNA spiked in. Material for sequencing was naive CD8+ T cells from blood, with Jurkat cell RNA spiked in. Regarding subset: FACS-sorted CD8+CD4-CCR7+CD45RA+ naive T cells. This chain links TRBV23-1 with TRBJ1-5, with TRBD1 matching over 8 bases. TRBV23-1 is annotated as an ORF whose role is uncertain. DNA of the CDR3: TGCGCCAGCAGTCCGTGCGACAGGGGATCTATAGTGCAGCCCCAGCATTTG. Protein sequence: CASSPCDRGSIVQPQHL.